A selection of T cell receptor beta chains follows, all from one sample in a study of T cells in Graves' hyperthyroidism and ophthalmopathy. TCRdb used MiXCR to reprocess the multiplex PCR reads, holding one entry per CDR3 protein. Of roughly 280,000 distinct CDR3 sequences listed, about a sixth were seen once; the top ten hold approximately 60%. Input material: blood. These receptors all stem from a woman aged 55-75 years with Graves' ophthalmopathy. Each CDR3 is given with its conserved first and last residue. The D gene is left open where the match is weak. Where a row states a size, it is once, few, many or the class of an expanded clone; other rows omit it.

many TRBJ1-3 - TRBV7-2 CASSQQGYGSTIYF TGTGCCAGCAGCCAACAGGGTTACGGGTCCACCATATATTTT
- TRBJ2-2 - TRBV7-9 CASSYQNTGELFF TGTGCCAGCAGCTACCAGAACACCGGGGAGCTGTTTTTT
many TRBJ1-2 - TRBV27 CASRYRGTANGYTF TGTGCCAGCAGATATAGGGGTACTGCCAATGGCTACACCTTC
many TRBJ2-1 - TRBV7-2 CASSGVAGYNEQFF TGTGCCAGCAGCGGGGTAGCTGGCTACAATGAGCAGTTCTTC
many TRBJ1-2 TRBD1 TRBV20-1 CSATTYRGRNYGYTF TGCAGTGCTACAACATACAGGGGGCGTAACTATGGCTACACCTTC
many TRBJ1-1 TRBD1 TRBV7-2 CASNRDRGGEAFF TGTGCCAGCAACCGGGACAGGGGCGGGGAGGCTTTCTTT
many TRBJ1-1 - TRBV18 CASSRSTDTEAFF TGTGCCAGCTCCCGATCTACGGACACTGAAGCTTTCTTT
few TRBJ1-1 TRBD1 TRBV6-1 CASSSLSTGENTEAFF TGTGCCAGCAGTTCTCTTTCTACAGGGGAGAACACTGAAGCTTTCTTT
- TRBJ2-3 - TRBV9 CASSVGAFADTQYF TGTGCCAGCAGCGTAGGAGCTTTCGCAGATACGCAGTATTTT
many TRBJ2-7 TRBD2 TRBV20-1 CSARAGAGAYEQYF TGCAGTGCTAGAGCGGGAGCGGGAGCCTACGAGCAGTACTTC
many TRBJ1-6 - TRBV7-9 CASSLGTGVSWSPLHF TGTGCCAGCAGCTTGGGGACGGGGGTGAGTTGGTCACCCCTCCACTTT
many TRBJ2-7 - TRBV7-2 CASSLVGVGYEQYF TGTGCCAGCAGCTTAGTTGGGGTAGGATACGAGCAGTACTTC
- TRBJ2-2 - TRBV7-2 CASSLGTQNTGELFF TGTGCCAGCAGCTTGGGGACACAGAACACCGGGGAGCTGTTTTTT
many TRBJ2-3 TRBD1 TRBV7-2 CASSSNRGLPADTQYF TGTGCCAGCAGCTCGAACAGGGGGCTGCCCGCAGATACGCAGTATTTT
many TRBJ2-1 - TRBV7-2 CASSLVRAYNEQFF TGTGCCAGCAGCTTAGTCAGGGCCTACAATGAGCAGTTCTTC
few TRBJ1-1 TRBD1 TRBV4-2 CASSSLALGQGENTEAFF TGTGCCAGCAGCTCTCTCGCTCTGGGACAGGGGGAGAACACTGAAGCTTTCTTT
- TRBJ1-2 - TRBV5-6 CASSARQAFAGYTF TGTGCCAGCAGCGCGCGACAGGCCTTCGCTGGCTACACCTTC
few TRBJ1-6 TRBD1 TRBV6-5 CASSLRTGINSPLHF TGTGCCAGCAGTTTACGGACAGGCATCAATTCACCCCTCCACTTT
many TRBJ2-5 TRBD1 TRBV2 CASSVQGSGETQYF TGTGCCAGCAGTGTACAGGGGAGCGGAGAGACCCAGTACTTC
- TRBJ2-3 TRBD2 TRBV29-1 CSVGGGLAGGTGGTDTQYF TGCAGCGTTGGCGGGGGACTAGCGGGGGGGACCGGGGGCACAGATACGCAGTATTTT
- TRBJ1-2 - TRBV6-5 CASSYAGPRGGYTF TGTGCCAGCAGTTACGCAGGGCCCCGCGGAGGCTACACCTTC
many TRBJ2-1 TRBD1 TRBV9 CASSVTGTAYNEQFF TGTGCCAGCAGCGTCACCGGGACAGCCTACAATGAGCAGTTCTTC
many TRBJ2-7 TRBD1 TRBV20-1 CSADGQTGVNEQYF TGCAGTGCGGACGGCCAAACAGGGGTGAACGAGCAGTACTTC
many TRBJ2-5 - TRBV27 CASSLLGQGREQYF TGTGCCAGCAGTTTATTGGGCCAGGGAAGAGAGCAGTACTTC